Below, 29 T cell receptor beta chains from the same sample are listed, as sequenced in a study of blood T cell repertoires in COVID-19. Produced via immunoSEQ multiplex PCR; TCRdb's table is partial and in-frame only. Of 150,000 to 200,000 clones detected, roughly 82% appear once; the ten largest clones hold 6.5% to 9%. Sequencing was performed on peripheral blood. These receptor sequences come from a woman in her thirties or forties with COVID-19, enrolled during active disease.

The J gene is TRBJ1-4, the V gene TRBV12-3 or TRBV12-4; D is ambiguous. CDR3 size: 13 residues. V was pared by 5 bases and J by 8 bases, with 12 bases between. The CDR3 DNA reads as TGTGCCAGCAGTCCGCTATCTCCGGAAAAACTGTTTTTT. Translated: CASSPLSPEKLFF.

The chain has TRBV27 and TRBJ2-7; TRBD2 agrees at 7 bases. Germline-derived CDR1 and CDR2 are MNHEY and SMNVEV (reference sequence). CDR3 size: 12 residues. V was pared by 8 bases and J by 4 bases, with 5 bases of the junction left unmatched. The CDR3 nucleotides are TGTGCCAGCGGGAGGGCCGCGTACGAGCAGTACTTC. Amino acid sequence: CASGRAAYEQYF.

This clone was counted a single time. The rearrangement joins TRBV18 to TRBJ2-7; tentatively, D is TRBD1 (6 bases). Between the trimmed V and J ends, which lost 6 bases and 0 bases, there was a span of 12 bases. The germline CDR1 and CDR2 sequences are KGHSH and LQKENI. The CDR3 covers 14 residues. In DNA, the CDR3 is TGTGCCAGCTCTGGGGGCAGATCCTCCTACGAGCAGTACTTC. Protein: CASSGGRSSYEQYF.

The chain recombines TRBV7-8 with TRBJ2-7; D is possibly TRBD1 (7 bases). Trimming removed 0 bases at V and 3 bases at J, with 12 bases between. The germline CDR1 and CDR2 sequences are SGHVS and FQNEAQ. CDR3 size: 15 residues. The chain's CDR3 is CASSLAAGGIYEQYF. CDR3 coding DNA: TGTGCCAGCAGCTTAGCGGCAGGGGGGATCTACGAGCAGTACTTC.

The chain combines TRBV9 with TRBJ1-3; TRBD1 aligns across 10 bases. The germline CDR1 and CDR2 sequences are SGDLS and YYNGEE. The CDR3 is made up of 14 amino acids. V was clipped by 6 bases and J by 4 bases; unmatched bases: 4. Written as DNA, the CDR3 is TGTGCCAGCAAAGGGACAGGGGAAGGAAACACCATATATTTT. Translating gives CASKGTGEGNTIYF.

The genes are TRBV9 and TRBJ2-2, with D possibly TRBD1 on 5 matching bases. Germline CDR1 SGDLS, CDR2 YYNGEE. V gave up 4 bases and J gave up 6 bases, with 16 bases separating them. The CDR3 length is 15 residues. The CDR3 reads CASSPTTRVAGELFF. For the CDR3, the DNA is TGTGCCAGCAGCCCCACTACCAGGGTCGCCGGGGAGCTGTTTTTT.

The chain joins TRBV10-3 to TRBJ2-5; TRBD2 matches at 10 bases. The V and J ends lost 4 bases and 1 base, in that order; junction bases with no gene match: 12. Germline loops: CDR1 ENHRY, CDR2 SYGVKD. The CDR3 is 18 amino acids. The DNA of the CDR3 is TGTGCCATCAGTGGTGTAGCGGGAGGTGGGGGACCCCAAGAGACCCAGTACTTC. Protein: CAISGVAGGGGPQETQYF.

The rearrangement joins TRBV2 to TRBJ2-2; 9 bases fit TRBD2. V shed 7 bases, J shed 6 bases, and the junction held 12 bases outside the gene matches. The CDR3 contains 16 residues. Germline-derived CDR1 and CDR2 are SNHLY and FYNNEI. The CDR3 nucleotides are TGTGCCAGCATGGGGAGCGGGACTAGCTTTTCCGGGGAGCTGTTTTTT. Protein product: CASMGSGTSFSGELFF.

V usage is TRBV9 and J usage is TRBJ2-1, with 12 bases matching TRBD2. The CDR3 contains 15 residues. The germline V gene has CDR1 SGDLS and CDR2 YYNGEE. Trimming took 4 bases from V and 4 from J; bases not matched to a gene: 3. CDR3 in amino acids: CASSPLAGGYNEQFF. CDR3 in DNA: TGTGCCAGCAGCCCCCTAGCGGGAGGGTACAATGAGCAGTTCTTC.

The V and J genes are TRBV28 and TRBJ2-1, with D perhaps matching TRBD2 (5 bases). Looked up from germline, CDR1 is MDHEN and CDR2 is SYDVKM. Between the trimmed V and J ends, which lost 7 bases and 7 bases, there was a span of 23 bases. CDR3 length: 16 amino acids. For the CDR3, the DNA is TGTGCCAGCAACCCCGCCCCCCCTACTAGTATTAATGAGCAGTTCTTC. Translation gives CASNPAPPTSINEQFF.

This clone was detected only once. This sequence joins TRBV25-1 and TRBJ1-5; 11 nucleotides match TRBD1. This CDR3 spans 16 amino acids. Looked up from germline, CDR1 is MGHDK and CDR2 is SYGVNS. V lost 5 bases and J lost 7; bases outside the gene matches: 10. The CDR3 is CASSNSDRGLNQPQHF. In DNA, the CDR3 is TGTGCCAGCAGTAATTCGGACAGGGGGCTCAACCAGCCCCAGCATTTT.

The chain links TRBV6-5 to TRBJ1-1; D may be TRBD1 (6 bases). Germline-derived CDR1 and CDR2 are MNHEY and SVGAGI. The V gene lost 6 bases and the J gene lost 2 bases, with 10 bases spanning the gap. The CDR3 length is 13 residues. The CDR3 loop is CASRDSLNTEAFF. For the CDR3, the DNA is TGTGCCAGCAGGGACAGCTTAAACACTGAAGCTTTCTTT.

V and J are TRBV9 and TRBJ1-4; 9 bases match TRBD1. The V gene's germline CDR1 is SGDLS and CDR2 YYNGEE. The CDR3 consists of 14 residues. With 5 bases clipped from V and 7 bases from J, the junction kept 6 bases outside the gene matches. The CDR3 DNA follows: TGTGCCAGCAGTGCCGGACAGGGGAGTGAAAAACTGTTTTTT. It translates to CASSAGQGSEKLFF.

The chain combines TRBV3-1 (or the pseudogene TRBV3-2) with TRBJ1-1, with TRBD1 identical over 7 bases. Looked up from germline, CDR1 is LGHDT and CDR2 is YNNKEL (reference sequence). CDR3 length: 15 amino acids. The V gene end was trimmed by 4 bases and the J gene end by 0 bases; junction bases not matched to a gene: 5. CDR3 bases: TGTGCCAGCAGCCCCCGGGGACAGATGAACACTGAAGCTTTCTTT. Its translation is CASSPRGQMNTEAFF.

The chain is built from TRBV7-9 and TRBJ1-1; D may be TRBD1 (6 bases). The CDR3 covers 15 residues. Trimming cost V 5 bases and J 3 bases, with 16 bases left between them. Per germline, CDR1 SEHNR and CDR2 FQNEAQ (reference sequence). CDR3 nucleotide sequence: TGTGCCAGCAGCCCTAGGGCAGGGGAGTACACTGAAGCTTTCTTT. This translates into CASSPRAGEYTEAFF.

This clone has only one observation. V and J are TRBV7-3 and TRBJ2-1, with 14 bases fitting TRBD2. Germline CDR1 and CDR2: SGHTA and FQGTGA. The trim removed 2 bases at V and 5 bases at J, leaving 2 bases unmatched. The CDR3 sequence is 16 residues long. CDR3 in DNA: TGTGCCAGCAGCTTACGGGGACTAGCGGGGGACAATGAGCAGTTCTTC. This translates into CASSLRGLAGDNEQFF.

As DNA, the CDR3 is TGTGCCAGCAGCTCCGACAGTTTGAGCTCCTATAATTCACCCCTCCACTTT. This gives the protein CASSSDSLSSYNSPLHF. The rearrangement joins TRBV5-6 to TRBJ1-6; tentative D call: TRBD1 (5 bases). Germline loops: CDR1 SGHDT, CDR2 YYEEEE. Trimming took off 3 bases at V and 0 bases at J, with 13 bases between the two ends. This CDR3 region has 17 residues. Based on the CDR3 plus reference TRBV5-6 and TRBJ1-6, the full variable domain is DAGVTQSPTHLIKTRGQQVTLRCSPKSGHDTVSWYQQALGQGPQFIFQYYEEEERQRGNFPDRFSGHQFPNYSSELNVNALLLGDSALYLCASSSDSLSSYNSPLHFGNGTRLTVT.

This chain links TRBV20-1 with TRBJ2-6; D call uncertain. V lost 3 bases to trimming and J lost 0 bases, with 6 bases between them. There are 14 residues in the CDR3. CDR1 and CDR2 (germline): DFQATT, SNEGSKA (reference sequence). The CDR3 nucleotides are TGCAGTGCTAGTTATGTCTCTGGGGCCAACGTCCTGACTTTC. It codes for CSASYVSGANVLTF.

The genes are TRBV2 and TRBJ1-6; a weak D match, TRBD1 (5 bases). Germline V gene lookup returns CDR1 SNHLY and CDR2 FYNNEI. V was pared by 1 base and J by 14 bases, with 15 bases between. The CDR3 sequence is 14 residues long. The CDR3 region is CASSEDGSGLSLHF. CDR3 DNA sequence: TGTGCCAGCAGTGAAGACGGGTCAGGGTTATCCCTCCACTTT.

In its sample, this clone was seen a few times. The CDR3 nucleotides read TGCGCCAGCAGCTTGGAAGGGGACTATGGCTACACCTTC. Translating it yields CASSLEGDYGYTF. The J gene is TRBJ1-2, the V gene TRBV5-1, with D tentatively TRBD1 (5 bases). Germline-derived CDR1 and CDR2 are SGHRS and YFSETQ. The CDR3 covers 13 residues. V was shortened by 0 bases and J by 3 bases, with 6 bases between the two germline ends.

The CDR3 coding sequence is TGCGCCAGCAGCTTGTCGCGGGCTAACTATGGCTACACCTTC. Protein product: CASSLSRANYGYTF. The chain recombines TRBV5-1 with TRBJ1-2; the D is unclear. CDR3 length: 14 residues. The germline V gene has CDR1 SGHRS and CDR2 YFSETQ. V was clipped by 1 base and J by 0 bases, with 7 bases between them.

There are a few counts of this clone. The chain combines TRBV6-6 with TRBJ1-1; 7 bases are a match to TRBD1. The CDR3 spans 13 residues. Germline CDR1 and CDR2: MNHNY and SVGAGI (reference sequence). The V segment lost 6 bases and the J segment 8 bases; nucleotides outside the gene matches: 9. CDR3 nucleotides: TGTGCCAGCAGACCTCCGGGACAGTCAGAAGCTTTCTTT. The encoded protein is CASRPPGQSEAFF.

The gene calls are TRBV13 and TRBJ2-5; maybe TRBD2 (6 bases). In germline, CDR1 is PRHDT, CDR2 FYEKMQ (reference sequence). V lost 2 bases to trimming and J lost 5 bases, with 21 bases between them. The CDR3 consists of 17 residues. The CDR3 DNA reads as TGTGCCAGCAGCTTAAACCCTCACGGGGGAGCTGAGGAGACCCAGTACTTC. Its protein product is CASSLNPHGGAEETQYF.

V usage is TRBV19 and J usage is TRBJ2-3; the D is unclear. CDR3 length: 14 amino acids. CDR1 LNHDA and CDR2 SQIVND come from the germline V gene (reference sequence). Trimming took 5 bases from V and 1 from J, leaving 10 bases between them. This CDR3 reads CASSPIPRTDTQYF. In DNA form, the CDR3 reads TGTGCCAGTAGTCCCATCCCCCGCACAGATACGCAGTATTTT.

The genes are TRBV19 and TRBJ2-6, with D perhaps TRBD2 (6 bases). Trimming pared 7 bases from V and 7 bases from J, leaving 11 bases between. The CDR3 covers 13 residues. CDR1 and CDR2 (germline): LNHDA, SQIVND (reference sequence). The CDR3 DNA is TGTGCCAGTACCTCGGGACTCGCCAACGTCCTGACTTTC. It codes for CASTSGLANVLTF.

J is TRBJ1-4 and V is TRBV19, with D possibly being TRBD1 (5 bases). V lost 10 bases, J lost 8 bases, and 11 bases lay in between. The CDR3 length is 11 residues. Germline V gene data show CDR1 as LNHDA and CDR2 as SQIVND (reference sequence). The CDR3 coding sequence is TGTGCCAAGGGAGGGGACGAAAAACTGTTTTTT. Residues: CAKGGDEKLFF. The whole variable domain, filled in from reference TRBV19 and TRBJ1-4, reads DGGITQSPKYLFRKEGQNVTLSCEQNLNHDAMYWYRQDPGQGLRLIYYSQIVNDFQKGDIAEGYSVSREKKESFPLTVTSAQKNPTAFYLCAKGGDEKLFFGSGTQLSVL.

The CDR3 reads CASRSAGSSEAFF. Here the CDR3 DNA reads TGTGCCAGCAGGTCAGCAGGTTCTTCTGAAGCTTTCTTT. The chain employs TRBV6-5 and TRBJ1-1, with unresolved D. CDR1 is MNHEY and CDR2 is SVGAGI in the germline V gene. The CDR3 runs to 13 residues. V lost 6 bases, J lost 6 bases, and 14 bases lay in between.

The DNA for the CDR3 is TGTGCCAGCAGTTCTTTTTGGGCGGGACGTTCCTACGAGCAGTACTTC. Amino acid sequence: CASSSFWAGRSYEQYF. This chain links TRBV28 with TRBJ2-7; weak D call: TRBD2 (6 bases). Trimming stripped 4 bases from V and 1 base from J, with 17 bases between. Germline V gene data show CDR1 as MDHEN and CDR2 as SYDVKM. This CDR3 comprises 16 residues.

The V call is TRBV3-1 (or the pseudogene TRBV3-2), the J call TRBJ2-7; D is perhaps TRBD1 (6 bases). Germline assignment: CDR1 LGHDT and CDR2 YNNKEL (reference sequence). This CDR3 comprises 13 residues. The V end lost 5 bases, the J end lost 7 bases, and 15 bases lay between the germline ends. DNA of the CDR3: TGTGCCAGCAGCTTACGACCTCAGGGGGAGCAGTACTTC. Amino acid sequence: CASSLRPQGEQYF.